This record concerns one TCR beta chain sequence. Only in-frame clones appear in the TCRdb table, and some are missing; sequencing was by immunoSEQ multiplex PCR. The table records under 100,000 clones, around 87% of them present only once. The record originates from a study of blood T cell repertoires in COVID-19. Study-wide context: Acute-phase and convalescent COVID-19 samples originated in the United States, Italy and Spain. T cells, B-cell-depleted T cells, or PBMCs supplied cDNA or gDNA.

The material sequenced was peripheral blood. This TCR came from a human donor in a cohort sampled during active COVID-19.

CDR3 nucleotide sequence: TGCGCCAGCAGCCCCGGACAGGGGACCCTTCCGTACCAAGAGACCCAGTACTTC. The encoded protein is CASSPGQGTLPYQETQYF. The V gene is TRBV5-1, the J gene TRBJ2-5; 9 bases line up with TRBD1. Trimming at V came to 4 bases and at J to 0 bases, leaving 13 bases not matched to a gene. Germline lookup yields CDR1 SGHRS and CDR2 YFSETQ. This CDR3 comprises 18 residues.